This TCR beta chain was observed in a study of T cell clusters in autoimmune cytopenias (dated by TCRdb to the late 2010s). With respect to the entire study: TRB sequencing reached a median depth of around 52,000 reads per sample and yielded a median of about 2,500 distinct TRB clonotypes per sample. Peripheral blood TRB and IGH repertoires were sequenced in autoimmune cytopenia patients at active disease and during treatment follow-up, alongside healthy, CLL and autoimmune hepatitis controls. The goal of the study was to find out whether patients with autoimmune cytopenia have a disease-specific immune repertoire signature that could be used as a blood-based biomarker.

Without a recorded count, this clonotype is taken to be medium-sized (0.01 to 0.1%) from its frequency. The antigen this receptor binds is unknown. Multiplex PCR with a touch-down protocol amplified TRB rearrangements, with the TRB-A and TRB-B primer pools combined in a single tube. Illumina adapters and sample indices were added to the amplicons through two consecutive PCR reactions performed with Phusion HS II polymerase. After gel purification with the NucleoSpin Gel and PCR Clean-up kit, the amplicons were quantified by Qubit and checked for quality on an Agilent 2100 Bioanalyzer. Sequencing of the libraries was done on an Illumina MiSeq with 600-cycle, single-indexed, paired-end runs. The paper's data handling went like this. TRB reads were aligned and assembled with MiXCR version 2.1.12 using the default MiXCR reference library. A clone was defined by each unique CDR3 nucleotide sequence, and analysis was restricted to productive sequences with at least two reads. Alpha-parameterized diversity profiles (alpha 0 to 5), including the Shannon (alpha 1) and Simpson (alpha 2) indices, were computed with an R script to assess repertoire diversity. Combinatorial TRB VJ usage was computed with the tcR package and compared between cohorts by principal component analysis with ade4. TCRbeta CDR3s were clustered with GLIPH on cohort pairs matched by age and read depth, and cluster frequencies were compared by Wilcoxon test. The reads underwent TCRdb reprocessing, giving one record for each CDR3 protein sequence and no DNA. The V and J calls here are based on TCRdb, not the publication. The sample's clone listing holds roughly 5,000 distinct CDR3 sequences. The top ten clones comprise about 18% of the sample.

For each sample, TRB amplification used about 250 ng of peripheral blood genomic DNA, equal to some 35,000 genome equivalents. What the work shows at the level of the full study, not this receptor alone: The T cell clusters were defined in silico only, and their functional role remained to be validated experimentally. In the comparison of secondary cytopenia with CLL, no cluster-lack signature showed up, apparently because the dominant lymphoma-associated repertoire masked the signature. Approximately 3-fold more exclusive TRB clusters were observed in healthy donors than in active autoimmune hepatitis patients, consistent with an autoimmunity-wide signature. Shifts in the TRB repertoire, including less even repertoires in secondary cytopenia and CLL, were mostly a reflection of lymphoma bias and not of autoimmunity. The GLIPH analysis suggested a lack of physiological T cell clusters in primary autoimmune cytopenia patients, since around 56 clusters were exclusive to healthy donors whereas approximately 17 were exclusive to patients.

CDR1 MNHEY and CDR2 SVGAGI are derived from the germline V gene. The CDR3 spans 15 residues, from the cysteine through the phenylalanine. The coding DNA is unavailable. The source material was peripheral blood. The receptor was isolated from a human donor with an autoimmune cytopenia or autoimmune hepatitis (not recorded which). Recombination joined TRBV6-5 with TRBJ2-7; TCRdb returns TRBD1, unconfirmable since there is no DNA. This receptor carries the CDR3 CASTKGQGKAYEQYF.